Below, 6 T cell receptor beta chains from the same sample are listed, as sequenced in a study of T cells in Graves' hyperthyroidism and ophthalmopathy (dated by TCRdb to the late 2010s). The library was generated by multiplex PCR. Sequencing instrument: Illumina HiSeq 2000. The TCR beta CDR3 regions were amplified from the RNA transcripts. The first round of RT-PCR for the TCR CDR3 was performed with the HTBI primer set and the Qiagen OneStep RT-PCR kit. TCRdb passed the public sequencing reads through fastp at Q25 and MiXCR, retaining productive beta sequences. Rows matching on CDR3 protein sequence are summarized as one entry with the most common DNA and genes. The sample contains around 450,000 distinct CDR3 sequences, around a sixth of them found a single time. The biggest ten clones account for 7.7% of the sample. Sequenced input: blood. The receptor set was obtained from a woman between 18 and 29 years old with Graves' hyperthyroidism.

This clonotype occurred many times. The chain couples TRBV20-1 to TRBJ1-1; D perhaps matches TRBD1 (6 bases). CDR3 length equals 14 residues. Per the germline V gene, CDR1 is DFQATT and CDR2 is SNEGSKA (reference sequence). V was shortened by 0 bases and J by 7 bases, with 15 bases between the two germline ends. Here the CDR3 reads CSARDEEGGIEAFF. In nucleotides, the CDR3 is TGCAGTGCTAGAGATGAGGAGGGGGGGATTGAAGCTTTCTTT.

The chain uses TRBV19 and TRBJ2-2; a weak D match, TRBD2 (6 bases). Deletions cut 7 bases from V and 3 bases from J, with 12 bases between. Germline V CDR1 and CDR2: LNHDA, SQIVND (reference sequence). The CDR3 is 14 residues long. The CDR3 region has the DNA TGTGCCAGTAATATCGGGGAGGACACCGGGGAGCTGTTTTTT. The encoded protein is CASNIGEDTGELFF.

The chain is built from TRBV20-1 and TRBJ2-1; tentatively, D is TRBD1 or TRBD2 (5 bases each). Trimming left V 2 bases short and J 10 bases short, with 15 bases between. CDR3 size: 13 residues. The germline V gene encodes CDR1 DFQATT and CDR2 SNEGSKA (reference sequence). CDR3 sequence reads: CSARKGPQREQFF. Here the CDR3 DNA reads TGCAGTGCTAGAAAGGGACCGCAAAGGGAGCAGTTCTTC.

Many counts were recorded for this clonotype. The V call is TRBV3-1, the J call TRBJ1-2, with D uncertain. The V end was cut by 4 bases, the J end by 8 bases, with 20 bases between. Germline V lookup: CDR1 LGHDT, CDR2 YNNKEL (reference sequence). The CDR3 runs to 15 residues. The CDR3 loop is CASSPIINTGRGYTF. CDR3 sequence (DNA): TGTGCCAGCAGCCCTATAATAAATACTGGGAGAGGCTACACCTTC.

This clonotype was counted only a few times. The V and J genes are TRBV7-9 and TRBJ1-1, with D perhaps matching TRBD1 (6 bases). CDR1 is SEHNR, CDR2 FQNEAQ, per germline (reference sequence). Trimming cost V 2 bases and J 5 bases, with 18 bases left between them. The CDR3 extends over 16 amino acids. This chain's CDR3 is CASSLSAWQGRTEAFF. CDR3 nucleotides: TGTGCCAGCAGCTTATCGGCCTGGCAGGGGCGAACTGAAGCTTTCTTT.

The chain employs TRBV5-1 and TRBJ2-4; 8 bases match TRBD1. Germline CDR1 SGHRS, CDR2 YFSETQ. V shed 4 bases and J 8 bases; nucleotides not matched to a gene: 2. The CDR3 loop spans 12 amino acids. The CDR3 region has the DNA TGCGCCAGCAGCCAACAGGGGGACATTCAGTACTTC. Protein: CASSQQGDIQYF.